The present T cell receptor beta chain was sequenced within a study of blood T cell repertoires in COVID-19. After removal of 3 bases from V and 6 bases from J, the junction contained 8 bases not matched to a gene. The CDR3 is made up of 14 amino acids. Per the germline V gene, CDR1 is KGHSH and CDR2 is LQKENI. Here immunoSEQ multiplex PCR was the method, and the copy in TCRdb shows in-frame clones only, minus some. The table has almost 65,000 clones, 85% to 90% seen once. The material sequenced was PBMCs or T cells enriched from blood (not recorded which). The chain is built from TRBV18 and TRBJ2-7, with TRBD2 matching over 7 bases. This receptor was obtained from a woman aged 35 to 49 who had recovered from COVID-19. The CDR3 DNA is TGTGCCAGCTCACCCTCGGGACTATCGGGCGAGCAGTACTTC. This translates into CASSPSGLSGEQYF.